These 2 T cell receptor beta chains share one sample of origin, sequenced in a study of T cell changes during pregnancy in multiple sclerosis. Libraries were prepared by immunoSEQ multiplex PCR; TCRdb keeps only in-frame clonotypes and omits some of them. The sample includes fewer than 85,000 clones, about 96% seen only once; the top ten take roughly 1.2%. The sample here was peripheral blood, taken in the second trimester of pregnancy. The receptors were gathered from a female donor with multiple sclerosis, enrolled in a pregnancy study.

The V call is TRBV6-1, the J call TRBJ2-1; 9 nucleotides align to TRBD1. CDR1 is MNHNS and CDR2 is SASEGT in the germline V gene. CDR3 length: 17 residues. Losses at the gene ends were 3 bases for V and 0 bases for J; bases not matched to a gene: 6. The DNA for the CDR3 is TGTGCCAGCAGTGAGTACAGGGGGCAAAGCTCCTACAATGAGCAGTTCTTC. Translated: CASSEYRGQSSYNEQFF.

The V gene is TRBV6-1, the J gene TRBJ1-2, with TRBD1 matching over 8 bases. The CDR3 contains 16 residues. V lost 4 bases, J lost 0 bases, and 7 bases stayed unmatched. Germline V lookup: CDR1 MNHNS, CDR2 SASEGT. Here the CDR3 DNA reads TGTGCCAGCAGTGGGGGCCTGACAGGGGCTAACTATGGCTACACCTTC. Encoded protein: CASSGGLTGANYGYTF.